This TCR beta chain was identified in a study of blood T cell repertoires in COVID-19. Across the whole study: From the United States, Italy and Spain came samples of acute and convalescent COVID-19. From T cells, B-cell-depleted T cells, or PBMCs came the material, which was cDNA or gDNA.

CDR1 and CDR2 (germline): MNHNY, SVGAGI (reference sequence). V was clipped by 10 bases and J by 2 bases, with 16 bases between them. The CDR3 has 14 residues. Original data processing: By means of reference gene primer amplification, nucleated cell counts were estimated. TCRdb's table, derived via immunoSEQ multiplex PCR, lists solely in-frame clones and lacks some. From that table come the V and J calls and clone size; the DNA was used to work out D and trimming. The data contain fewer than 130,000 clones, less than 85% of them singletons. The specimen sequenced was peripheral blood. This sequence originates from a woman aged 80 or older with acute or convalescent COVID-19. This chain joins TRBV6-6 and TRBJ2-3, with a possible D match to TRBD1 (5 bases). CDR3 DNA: TGTGCCACCGTCCCGACAGATTACACAGATACGCAGTATTTT. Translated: CATVPTDYTDTQYF.